The clone carrying this T cell receptor (beta chain) was detected ten times or more. The CDR3 consists of 15 residues. V gave up 4 bases and J gave up 3 bases, with 15 bases separating them. CDR1 and CDR2 from the germline V gene are MGHDK and SYGVNS. Using a J-beta primer mix together with a sample-barcoded 5' primer, a second PCR was run for roughly 6 to 11 cycles. Through a template-switch adaptor with 12 random nucleotides, each cDNA molecule received a tag. A single record per CDR3 protein comes from TCRdb applying MiXCR to the 5' RACE reads. The sample comprises 650,000 to 800,000 distinct CDR3 sequences, 40% to 65% of which are singletons, and 13% rests with the top ten. This entry is derived from a study of blood T cells in healthy people across ages.

The V and J genes are TRBV25-1 and TRBJ1-2; D is perhaps TRBD1 (5 bases). The sequencing input was blood. The receptor comes from a woman aged 80 or older in good health. This CDR3 is CASSGSGTGDYGYTF. The CDR3 DNA reads TGTGCCAGCAGTGGATCCGGGACGGGAGACTATGGCTACACCTTC.